The T cell receptor (beta chain) under discussion was sequenced for a study of T cell responses to AZD1222 COVID-19 vaccine. In the study overall: Second-dose intervals of approximately 4 or approximately 12 weeks were pooled. Study-level results: A rise in Spike-specific TCR breadth and depth followed two AZD1222 doses. Donors were mostly white British, more females; clonal diversity possibly underestimated. Spike was spanned by vaccine-associated CD4 TCRs, which were dominant at 160-218 and 743-854.

About this clone: Its antigen is not identified.

The V segment lost 5 bases and the J segment 6 bases; nucleotides outside the gene matches: 13. The CDR3 has 16 amino acids. Germline lookup yields CDR1 SNHLY and CDR2 FYNNEI. TCRdb's copy holds only in-frame clones and misses some; the assay was immunoSEQ multiplex PCR. The table records about 160,000 clones, 91% of them present only once. The input for sequencing was peripheral blood, taken on day 0 of AZD1222 vaccination. The origin of this receptor is an adult in good health. The V gene is TRBV2, the J gene TRBJ1-2; 9 bases align to TRBD1. For the CDR3, the DNA is TGTGCCAGCAGTTCTGGAGGGACAGGGAAGGGCAATGGCTACACCTTC. Translating gives CASSSGGTGKGNGYTF.